The T cell receptor (beta chain) described here comes from a study of T-cell memory formation after mild COVID-19. In TCRdb, the 5' RACE reads were re-called with MiXCR into one record per CDR3 protein. In the table there are tens of thousands of distinct CDR3 sequences, roughly 17% of which are singletons. The CDR3 is made up of 15 amino acids. Germline CDR1 is SGHVS and CDR2 is FNYEAQ. V lost 8 bases, J lost 5 bases, and 9 bases stayed unmatched. Sequenced input: PBMCs or a T cell subset sorted from them (not recorded which). The source of this sequence is an adult woman who had mild COVID-19 (a few samples of this study predate the infection). Cell type and time point are not known. This chain joins TRBV7-6 and TRBJ2-5, with 12 bases matching TRBD1. CDR3: CASETGTGGAETQYF. Here the CDR3 DNA reads TGTGCCAGCGAAACGGGGACAGGGGGCGCGGAGACCCAGTACTTC.